The clone carrying this T cell receptor beta chain counts as medium-sized. This record belongs to a study of control samples from healthy donors and cancer patients. Germline V gene data show CDR1 as MNHEY and CDR2 as SVGEGT. CDR3 length: 14 amino acids. Deletions cut 5 bases from V and 3 bases from J, with 11 bases between. The repertoire was sequenced with immunoSEQ multiplex PCR; TCRdb's copy has only in-frame clones and lacks some. The sample carries roughly 69,000 clones, around 87% recorded once. The receptor's source is a woman aged 45 to 65 with head and neck cancer. The sample taken for sequencing was PBMCs. V is TRBV6-2 or TRBV6-3 and J is TRBJ2-1; perhaps TRBD1 as D (5 bases). The CDR3 DNA reads TGTGCCAGCAGTCTTGACAGTGACTACAATGAGCAGTTCTTC. Protein: CASSLDSDYNEQFF.